The 12 T cell receptor beta chains below were found in one sample sequenced in a study of blood T cell repertoires in COVID-19. TCRdb's table, derived via immunoSEQ multiplex PCR, lists solely in-frame clones and lacks some. The table includes over 150,000 clones, 80% to 85% detected once. Sequencing was carried out using peripheral blood. Source of these receptors: a woman aged 40 to 50 with COVID-19, enrolled during active disease.

CDR3 in DNA: TGTGCCAGCAGCGACCTAGCGGGAGGGAACAATGAGCAGTTCTTC. It encodes CASSDLAGGNNEQFF. V gene TRBV11-3 combines with J gene TRBJ2-1; 12 bases map to TRBD2. This CDR3 is built from 15 residues. Germline CDR1 and CDR2: SGHNT and YENEEA. Trimming removed 5 bases from V and 5 bases from J; junction bases left unmatched: 4.

V and J are TRBV10-1 and TRBJ2-7; 10 nucleotides agree with TRBD2. This CDR3 region has 17 residues. J lost 0 bases, V lost 4 bases, and 9 bases had no gene match. Germline CDR1 and CDR2: WNHNN and SYGVQD (reference sequence). CDR3 bases: TGCGCCAGCAGTGCTCGGACTAGCGGAGAGGTCTCCTACGAGCAGTACTTC. Protein: CASSARTSGEVSYEQYF.

This sequence joins TRBV6-5 and TRBJ2-7; possibly TRBD1 for D (6 bases). This CDR3 region has 16 residues. Germline V gene sequence: CDR1 MNHEY, CDR2 SVGAGI. Trimming took off 0 bases at V and 5 bases at J, with 17 bases between the two ends. The CDR3 spells CASSYSTMGAAHEQYF. The CDR3 DNA is TGTGCCAGCAGTTACTCGACGATGGGGGCAGCACACGAGCAGTACTTC.

This rearrangement joins TRBV10-1 to TRBJ2-1, with 7 positions matching TRBD2. The CDR3 is 13 amino acids. Germline V CDR1 and CDR2: WNHNN, SYGVQD (reference sequence). The trim removed 6 bases at V and 8 bases at J, leaving 7 bases unmatched. In DNA, the CDR3 is TGCGCCAGCAGAAAACACCTAGCGGATGAGCAGTTCTTC. Its translation is CASRKHLADEQFF.

This rearrangement joins TRBV2 to TRBJ1-3, with D uncertain. Germline-derived CDR1 and CDR2 are SNHLY and FYNNEI. V gave up 5 bases and J gave up 0 bases, with 17 bases separating them. The CDR3 is 17 residues long. The DNA for the CDR3 is TGTGCCAGCAGTCAACCTAGAGGAGAGATCTCTGGAAACACCATATATTTT. Residues: CASSQPRGEISGNTIYF.

V usage is TRBV27 and J usage is TRBJ1-4, with 7 bases matching TRBD1. After removal of 6 bases from V and 8 bases from J, the junction contained 12 bases not matched to a gene. Germline lookup yields CDR1 MNHEY and CDR2 SMNVEV (reference sequence). The CDR3 runs to 15 residues. Written as DNA, the CDR3 is TGTGCCAGCAGCGATCCCTACAGGGGTAACGAAAAACTGTTTTTT. Its translation is CASSDPYRGNEKLFF.

This rearrangement joins TRBV29-1 to TRBJ1-5; D gene unclear. Germline V CDR1 and CDR2: SQVTM, ANQGSEA. The V end was cut by 2 bases, the J end by 2 bases, with 7 bases between. The CDR3 spans 13 residues. CDR3 nucleotides: TGCAGCGTTGAATCAGTGGGCAATCAGCCCCAGCATTTT. This codes for CSVESVGNQPQHF.

The chain joins TRBV3-1 (or the pseudogene TRBV3-2) to TRBJ2-4; TRBD1 matches at 8 bases. From germline, CDR1 is LGHDT and CDR2 YNNKEL (reference sequence). There are 17 residues in the CDR3. V was pared by 5 bases and J by 0 bases, with 9 bases of the junction left unmatched. CDR3 sequence: CASSSRDRSLAKNIQYF. The CDR3 DNA reads as TGTGCCAGCAGCAGCCGGGACAGGAGCTTAGCCAAAAACATTCAGTACTTC.

The genes are TRBV5-6 and TRBJ2-3; a weak D match, TRBD1 (6 bases). The CDR3 covers 15 residues. Trimming shortened V by 4 bases and J by 1 base, and 13 bases separated the two germline ends. CDR1 is SGHDT and CDR2 is YYEEEE in the germline V gene. This CDR3 is CASSPGQRRTDTQYF. CDR3 in DNA: TGTGCCAGCAGCCCTGGACAGAGACGCACAGATACGCAGTATTTT.

The table lists this clone with a few counts. The rearrangement uses TRBV10-1 and TRBJ2-7; 9 bases map to TRBD2. V trimming: 5 bases; J trimming: 5 bases; junction bases outside the gene matches: 10. From germline, CDR1 is WNHNN and CDR2 SYGVQD (reference sequence). The CDR3 spans 15 residues. This CDR3 is CASSSSGGRIHEQYF. The DNA for the CDR3 is TGCGCCAGCAGTTCCAGCGGGGGGCGTATCCACGAGCAGTACTTC.

This chain links TRBV28 with TRBJ2-7; possibly TRBD2 for D (6 bases). The CDR3 totals 13 residues. Germline CDR1 is MDHEN and CDR2 is SYDVKM. With 11 bases removed from V and 0 bases from J, the gap between germline ends came to 14 bases. In DNA, the CDR3 is TGTGCCTTGACCGGGACTCTCTCCTACGAGCAGTACTTC. Amino acid sequence: CALTGTLSYEQYF.

This rearrangement joins TRBV7-8 to TRBJ1-5; D remains ambiguous. The CDR3 totals 12 residues. Deletions cut 3 bases from V and 3 bases from J, with 3 bases between. Germline V gene lookup returns CDR1 SGHVS and CDR2 FQNEAQ. The CDR3 reads CASSFLNQPQHF. The CDR3 nucleotides read TGTGCCAGCAGCTTCCTCAATCAGCCCCAGCATTTT. Based on the CDR3 plus reference TRBV7-8 and TRBJ1-5, the full variable domain is GAGVSQSPRYKVAKRGQDVALRCDPISGHVSLFWYQQALGQGPEFLTYFQNEAQLDKSGLPSDRFFAERPEGSVSTLKIQRTQQEDSAVYLCASSFLNQPQHFGDGTRLSIL.